Presented here are 9 T cell receptor beta chains from one specimen sequenced in a study of follicular helper T cells after annual influenza vaccination. Clones were read by immunoSEQ multiplex PCR, and TCRdb kept only the in-frame ones, dropping some. The table records about 27,000 clones, more than 80% of them present only once. Documented time point: 2014-2015 season, pre-vaccination. Sequencing was performed on CXCR5+ CD38- circulating T follicular helper cells from blood, taken on the day of influenza vaccination. Documented subset: circulating Tfh, non-naive CD4+CXCR5+PD-1+ (ICOS+CD38+ or ICOS-CD38-). The source is an adult who received the influenza vaccine.

The chain joins TRBV30 to TRBJ2-4; D perhaps matches TRBD1 (6 bases). This CDR3 has 12 residues. Germline V lookup: CDR1 GTSNPN, CDR2 SVGIG (reference sequence). V was trimmed by 3 bases and J by 11 bases, leaving 14 bases between them. DNA of the CDR3: TGTGCCTGGAGCAGACGGACAGTCTTTCAGTACTTC. Its translation is CAWSRRTVFQYF.

This clone was counted between two and nine times. The chain carries TRBV5-1 and TRBJ2-1; D call uncertain. Trimming shortened V by 4 bases and J by 5 bases, and 19 bases separated the two germline ends. The CDR3 is 16 amino acids. The germline gives CDR1 SGHRS, CDR2 YFSETQ. CDR3 in DNA: TGCGCCAGCAGCACAAGCGTCCTAACACTGAACAATGAGCAGTTCTTC. Translated: CASSTSVLTLNNEQFF.

The J gene is TRBJ2-5, the V gene TRBV11-2; D not certain. Trimming took 4 bases from V and 3 from J, leaving 3 bases between them. CDR1 is SGHAT and CDR2 is FQNNGV in the germline V gene. CDR3 length: 11 amino acids. CDR3 DNA: TGTGCCAGCAGCTCCGAAGAGACCCAGTACTTC. Translating it yields CASSSEETQYF.

The chain joins TRBV6-1 to TRBJ1-1; D is uncertain. CDR3 length equals 12 residues. The V and J ends lost 3 bases and 4 bases respectively, with 6 bases between them. Germline V gene sequence: CDR1 MNHNS, CDR2 SASEGT. CDR3 region: CASSEIVTEAFF. In DNA form, the CDR3 reads TGTGCCAGCAGTGAGATAGTCACTGAAGCTTTCTTT.

In DNA form, the CDR3 reads TGCAGTGCTAGAGATCGGGACACCATATATTTT. Translation gives CSARDRDTIYF. This chain joins TRBV20-1 and TRBJ1-3, with no clear D. Germline V gene data show CDR1 as DFQATT and CDR2 as SNEGSKA (reference sequence). The CDR3 extends over 11 amino acids. The V gene lost 0 bases and the J gene lost 8 bases, with 5 bases spanning the gap.

This sequence joins TRBV6-5 and TRBJ2-2; D call uncertain. This CDR3 is built from 13 residues. V lost 6 bases and J lost 4, with 9 bases in between. Germline V gene sequence: CDR1 MNHEY, CDR2 SVGAGI. The CDR3 protein is CASRRQPTGELFF. The CDR3 DNA follows: TGTGCCAGCAGGAGGCAGCCCACCGGGGAGCTGTTTTTT.

The J gene is TRBJ2-3, the V gene TRBV2, with TRBD1 matching 9 bases. V was pared by 4 bases and J by 6 bases, with 8 bases of the junction left unmatched. CDR3 length: 15 residues. Germline CDR1 reads SNHLY; CDR2 reads FYNNEI. CDR3 sequence reads: CASSGQGGKEDTQYF. Written as DNA, the CDR3 is TGTGCCAGCAGTGGACAGGGGGGTAAGGAGGATACGCAGTATTTT.

This sequence joins TRBV19 and TRBJ2-3, with 15 positions matching TRBD2. CDR1 LNHDA and CDR2 SQIVND come from the germline V gene (reference sequence). The CDR3 is made up of 17 amino acids. The V segment lost 3 bases and the J segment 3 bases; nucleotides outside the gene matches: 4. CDR3 bases: TGTGCCAGTAGTATGGGACTAGCGGGAGGAAGAACAGATACGCAGTATTTT. As protein: CASSMGLAGGRTDTQYF.

The chain couples TRBV7-9 to TRBJ2-2, with 9 bases matching TRBD1. V dropped 4 bases and J dropped 3; count of bases not matched to a gene: 9. The V gene's germline CDR1 is SEHNR and CDR2 FQNEAQ (reference sequence). CDR3 length: 17 amino acids. The CDR3 region is CASSSYLDRGHTGELFF. CDR3 bases: TGTGCCAGCAGCTCGTACCTGGACAGGGGTCACACCGGGGAGCTGTTTTTT.